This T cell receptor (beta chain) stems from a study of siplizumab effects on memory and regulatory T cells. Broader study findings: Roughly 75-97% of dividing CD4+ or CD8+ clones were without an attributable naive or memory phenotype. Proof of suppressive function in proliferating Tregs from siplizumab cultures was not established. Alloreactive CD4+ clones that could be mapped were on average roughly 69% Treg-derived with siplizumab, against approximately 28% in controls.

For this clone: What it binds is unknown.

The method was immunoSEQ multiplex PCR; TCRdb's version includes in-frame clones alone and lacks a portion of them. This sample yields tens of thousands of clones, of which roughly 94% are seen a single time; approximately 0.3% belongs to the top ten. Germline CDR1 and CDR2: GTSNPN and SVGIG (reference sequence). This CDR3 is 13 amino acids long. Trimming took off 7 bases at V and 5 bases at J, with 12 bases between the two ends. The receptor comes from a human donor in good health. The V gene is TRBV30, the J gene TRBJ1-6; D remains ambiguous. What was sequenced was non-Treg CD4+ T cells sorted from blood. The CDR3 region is CALAWADNSPLHF. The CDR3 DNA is TGTGCCTTAGCTTGGGCCGATAATTCACCCCTCCACTTT. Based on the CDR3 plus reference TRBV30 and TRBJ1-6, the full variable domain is SQTIHQWPATLVQPVGSPLSLECTVEGTSNPNLYWYRQAAGRGLQLLFYSVGIGQISSEVPQNLSASRPQDRQFILSSKKLLLSDSGFYLCALAWADNSPLHFGNGTRLTVT.